One and the same sample provided the 8 T cell receptor beta chains below, sequenced in a study of cytomegalovirus exposure and HLA in healthy donors. PCR used 60 Vbeta primers and 13 Jbeta primers. TCRdb keeps only in-frame clones here, not all; method: immunoSEQ multiplex PCR. The sample has over 200,000 clones, more than 75% seen once. The sequenced material came from PBMCs. The origin of the receptors is a male donor in good health and CMV-seronegative.

The rearrangement links TRBV6-5 to TRBJ2-1; 10 bases fit TRBD2. Losses at the gene ends were 2 bases for V and 5 bases for J; bases not matched to a gene: 3. Germline V CDR1 and CDR2: MNHEY, SVGAGI. This CDR3 contains 15 residues. CDR3 region: CASSYSGRADNEQFF. The CDR3 coding sequence is TGTGCCAGCAGTTACAGCGGGAGGGCCGACAATGAGCAGTTCTTC.

In DNA form, the CDR3 reads TGTGCCAGCAGTTTTGGGTTTTCGGGGGGCGAGTCGGATCAGCCCCAGCATTTT. Its protein is CASSFGFSGGESDQPQHF. This sequence joins TRBV5-6 and TRBJ1-5, with TRBD1 as a possible D gene (6 bases). Germline CDR1 and CDR2: SGHDT and YYEEEE. V was clipped by 5 bases and J by 5 bases, with 26 bases between them. The CDR3 covers 18 residues. The entire variable domain, with the rest obtained from reference TRBV5-6 and TRBJ1-5, is as follows: DAGVTQSPTHLIKTRGQQVTLRCSPKSGHDTVSWYQQALGQGPQFIFQYYEEEERQRGNFPDRFSGHQFPNYSSELNVNALLLGDSALYLCASSFGFSGGESDQPQHFGDGTRLSIL.

This chain uses TRBV19 with TRBJ2-2, with 8 nucleotides matching TRBD1. Germline CDR1 LNHDA, CDR2 SQIVND (reference sequence). V lost 3 bases and J lost 6; bases outside the gene matches: 9. The CDR3 covers 16 residues. CDR3 nucleotides: TGTGCCAGTAGTATCGGGACAGGTCTCGGGTCCGGGGAGCTGTTTTTT. It yields the protein CASSIGTGLGSGELFF.

About this clone itself: Relative to the germline gene, one junction end is altered; a read error may explain this. V and J are TRBV7-9 and TRBJ2-6; 8 positions match TRBD1. Germline values: CDR1 SEHNR, CDR2 FQNEAQ (reference sequence). The CDR3 has 18 amino acids. In DNA, the CDR3 is TGTTCCAGCAGTTATCGGACAGGGTCCGTCTATGGGGCCAACGTCCTGACTTTC. It translates to CSSSYRTGSVYGANVLTF.

CDR3 amino acids: CASSIQLYYEQYF. The CDR3 DNA reads TGTGCCAGTAGTATACAGCTTTACTACGAGCAGTACTTC. The rearrangement joins TRBV19 to TRBJ2-5, with D unclear. Judging by the DNA end, TRBJ2-7 fits better; the J call may be wrong. CDR3 size: 13 residues. The V gene's germline CDR1 is LNHDA and CDR2 SQIVND (reference sequence).

The rearrangement links TRBV5-1 to TRBJ2-5; 10 bases are shared with TRBD1. With 3 bases clipped from V and 5 bases from J, the junction kept 7 bases outside the gene matches. The CDR3 is made up of 15 amino acids. Germline V gene lookup returns CDR1 SGHRS and CDR2 YFSETQ. CDR3 nucleotide sequence: TGCGCCAGCAGCTGGGGACAGGGGCGCTCGGAGACCCAGTACTTC. The encoded protein is CASSWGQGRSETQYF.

In its sample, this clone was seen once. The chain employs TRBV29-1 and TRBJ2-1, with 9 bases identical to TRBD2. Germline loops: CDR1 SQVTM, CDR2 ANQGSEA. The CDR3 runs to 13 residues. The J segment lost 9 bases and the V segment lost 5 bases, leaving 8 bases of the junction unmatched. This CDR3 reads CSVRNSGSPEQFF. The CDR3, as DNA: TGCAGCGTTCGTAATAGCGGGAGCCCTGAGCAGTTCTTC.

V and J are TRBV21-1 and TRBJ1-2. TRBV21-1 is noted as a pseudogene. The CDR3 has 14 amino acids. CDR3 nucleotides: TGTGCCAGCAGCCACAAAGGCGAGAGGGCCGGCTACACCTTC. Its protein product is CASSHKGERAGYTF.